This T cell receptor (beta chain) was observed in a study of CD8 T cells in ankylosing spondylitis. Quantitative 5'-RACE with molecular barcodes was used to make the TCR beta libraries. TCRdb processed the 5' RACE reads anew with MiXCR; each CDR3 protein has one entry. The repertoire holds over 400,000 distinct CDR3 sequences, around 26% seen once, with roughly 0.8% in the top ten. The CDR3 sequence is 16 residues long. Trimming at V came to 2 bases and at J to 2 bases, leaving 4 bases not matched to a gene. Germline V CDR1 and CDR2: SGHAT, FQNNGV. Whole-study findings and limits: Significantly higher representation of disease-linked clones was reported for matched ankylosing spondylitis synovial fluid. Disease-associated clonotypes exhibited CD8+ identity and were relatively infrequent in peripheral blood. A motif in TCR beta, a set of seven to nine highly homologous variants, appeared characteristic of ankylosing spondylitis blood.

This clonotype has more than one count but fewer than ten. Its specificity is not known. Material: blood, either unsorted or a sorted T cell fraction (not recorded which). This receptor was taken from a male donor with ankylosing spondylitis. The chain combines TRBV11-2 with TRBJ2-3; 10 bases are a match to TRBD2. The CDR3 sequence is CASSLTSGTPTDTQYF. As DNA, the CDR3 is TGTGCCAGCAGCTTAACTAGCGGGACCCCCACAGATACGCAGTATTTT.